This T cell receptor (beta chain) appears in the sequencing data of a study of graft-versus-host responses after intestinal transplantation. At the level of the study: Transplants given to recipients were multivisceral, liver-intestinal, or isolated intestinal. After anti-thymocyte globulin induction, recipients took tacrolimus and steroids for 2 to 3 years.

The V gene end was trimmed by 5 bases and the J gene end by 4 bases; junction bases not matched to a gene: 5. The CDR3 covers 14 residues. The germline V gene encodes CDR1 SNHLY and CDR2 FYNNEI. On this clone: The antigen is undetermined.

Method: immunoSEQ multiplex PCR; TCRdb's copy keeps in-frame clones and lacks some. The sample includes 100,000 to 140,000 clones, 87% of them seen just once. Overall study results and limits: Allograft graft-versus-host to host-versus-graft clonal ratios ran high in patients with graft-donor T cell macrochimerism.

This clonotype was obtained from a human donor who was the organ donor for an intestinal transplant. The material sequenced was unstimulated CD4+ T cells sorted from spleen or lymph node cells, taken before transplant. The V and J genes are TRBV2 and TRBJ2-3, with TRBD1 identical over 8 bases. CDR3 loop: CASSSGGVADTQYF. CDR3 bases: TGTGCCAGCAGTTCAGGGGGCGTCGCAGATACGCAGTATTTT. Full variable domain (missing parts from reference TRBV2 and TRBJ2-3): EPEVTQTPSHQVTQMGQEVILRCVPISNHLYFYWYRQILGQKVEFLVSFYNNEISEKSEIFDDQFSVERPDGSNFTLKIRSTKLEDSAMYFCASSSGGVADTQYFGPGTRLTVL.